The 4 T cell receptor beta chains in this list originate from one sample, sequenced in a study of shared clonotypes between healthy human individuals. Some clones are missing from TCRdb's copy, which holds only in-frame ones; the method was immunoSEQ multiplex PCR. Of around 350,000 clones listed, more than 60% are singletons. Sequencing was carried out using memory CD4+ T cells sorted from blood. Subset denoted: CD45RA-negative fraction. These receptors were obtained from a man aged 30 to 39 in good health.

Here the CDR3 reads CASTTAPSEQFF. CDR3 DNA: TGTGCCAGCACCACCGCCCCGAGTGAGCAGTTCTTC. The chain uses TRBV28 and TRBJ2-1; D unresolved. The CDR3 sequence is 12 residues long. Deletions cut 7 bases from V and 9 bases from J, with 13 bases between. Germline V CDR1 and CDR2: MDHEN, SYDVKM.

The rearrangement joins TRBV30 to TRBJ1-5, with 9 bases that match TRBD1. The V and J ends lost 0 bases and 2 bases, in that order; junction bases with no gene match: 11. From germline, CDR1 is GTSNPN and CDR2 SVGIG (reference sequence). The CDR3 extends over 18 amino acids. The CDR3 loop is CAWSVQRTGVSRNQPQHF. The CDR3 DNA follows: TGTGCCTGGAGTGTACAAAGGACAGGGGTTTCGCGCAATCAGCCCCAGCATTTT. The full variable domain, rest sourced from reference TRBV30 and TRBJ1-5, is SQTIHQWPATLVQPVGSPLSLECTVEGTSNPNLYWYRQAAGRGLQLLFYSVGIGQISSEVPQNLSASRPQDRQFILSSKKLLLSDSGFYLCAWSVQRTGVSRNQPQHFGDGTRLSIL.

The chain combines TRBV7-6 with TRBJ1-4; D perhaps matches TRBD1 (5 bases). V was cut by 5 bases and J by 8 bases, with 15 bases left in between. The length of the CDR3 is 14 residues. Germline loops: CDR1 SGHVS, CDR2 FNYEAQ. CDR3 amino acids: CASSPGGEGEKLFF. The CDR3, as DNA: TGTGCCAGCAGCCCGGGAGGGGAAGGGGAAAAACTGTTTTTT.

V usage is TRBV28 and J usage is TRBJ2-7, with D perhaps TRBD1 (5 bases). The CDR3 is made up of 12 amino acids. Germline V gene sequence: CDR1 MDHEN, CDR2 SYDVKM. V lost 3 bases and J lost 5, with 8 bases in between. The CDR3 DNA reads TGTGCCAGCAGTTTTTACAGGAACGAGCAGTACTTC. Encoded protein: CASSFYRNEQYF.